The rows below give T cell receptor beta chains drawn from one sample of a study of Graves' ophthalmopathy and Graves' hyperthyroidism. Using its own MiXCR run on the multiplex PCR reads, TCRdb lists one record per CDR3 protein. This sample yields 200,000 to 250,000 distinct CDR3 sequences, of which roughly a fifth are seen a single time; around 40% belongs to the top ten. Sequencing input: peripheral blood. The receptor set was obtained from a woman in her fifties or sixties with Graves' ophthalmopathy. Each CDR3 is given with its conserved first and last residue. The D gene is left open where the match is weak. The size of a clone is reported for some rows only, either as once, few or many, or as a class for expanded clones.

D	V	J	size	DNA	CDR3
-	TRBV6-5	TRBJ2-5	-	TGTGCCAGCAGTTCCCAACTACCGGATGATGGGACCCAGTACTTC	CASSSQLPDDGTQYF
TRBD2	TRBV25-1	TRBJ2-5	many	TGTGCCAGCAGTGAATATGTTATGGTCGTGGGTAGCGGGGAGACCCAGTACTTC	CASSEYVMVVGSGETQYF
-	TRBV6-5	TRBJ1-2	many	TGTGCCAGCAGTCACCGGGGAGGACCAGCTAACTATGGCTACACCTTC	CASSHRGGPANYGYTF
-	TRBV29-1	TRBJ1-1	-	TGCAGCGCTTCAAACAGGGTGGCTGAAGCTTTCTTC	CSASNRVAEAFF
-	TRBV20-1	TRBJ2-7	many	TGCAGTGTACGGGAAGATTACGAGCAGTACTTC	CSVREDYEQYF
-	TRBV4-1	TRBJ2-4	-	TGCGCCAGCAGCCAAGCTAGTGGGAGACGCGACAAAAACATTCAGTACTTC	CASSQASGRRDKNIQYF
-	TRBV15	TRBJ2-2	many	TGTGCCACCAGTCCGGATACTCCGAACACCGGGGAGCTGTTTTTT	CATSPDTPNTGELFF
-	TRBV7-9	TRBJ1-2	many	TGTGCCAGCAGCTTAGCGTCCCTTGGCTCGTCCGGCTACACCTTC	CASSLASLGSSGYTF
-	TRBV5-1	TRBJ1-2	many	TGCGCCAGCAGCTTGGAGTCCGACGGCTACACCTTC	CASSLESDGYTF
TRBD2	TRBV12-3/TRBV12-4	TRBJ2-7	many	TGTGCCAGCAGTTTAATAGCGGGAGGAACCTACGAGCAGTACTTC	CASSLIAGGTYEQYF
-	TRBV7-3	TRBJ2-5	many	TGTGCCAGCAGCCCCCAGGGAGTAGCAGCAGAGACCCAGTACTTC	CASSPQGVAAETQYF
TRBD1	TRBV20-1	TRBJ1-1	-	TGCAGTGGTGGACAGGGTCGAGACACTGAAGCTTTCTTT	CSGGQGRDTEAFF
-	TRBV10-1	TRBJ2-3	many	TGCGCCAGCAGTGATTCTCTCCTGGCAGATACGCAGTATTTT	CASSDSLLADTQYF
-	TRBV9	TRBJ1-3	-	TGTGCCAGCAGCCCGAGAGACGGCACCAGCTCTGGAAACACCATATATTTT	CASSPRDGTSSGNTIYF
TRBD1	TRBV28	TRBJ2-7	-	TGTGCCAGCAGTCCCCGGGACAGCGGAATCGAGCAGTACTTC	CASSPRDSGIEQYF
-	TRBV20-1	TRBJ2-7	-	TGCAGTGCTAGCTCGGGTGAATACGAGCAGTACTTC	CSASSGEYEQYF
-	TRBV28	TRBJ2-4	many	TGTGCCAGCAGTTCCGCCTTTAGGGACATTCAGTACTTC	CASSSAFRDIQYF
TRBD2	TRBV20-1	TRBJ2-1	-	TGCAGTGCTAGCGGGACTACCGATGAGCAGTTCTTC	CSASGTTDEQFF
TRBD2	TRBV9	TRBJ2-5	many	TGTGCCAGCAGCCCCCCTAGCCGAGCGGGAGAGGATGAGACCCAGTACTTC	CASSPPSRAGEDETQYF
TRBD1	TRBV19	TRBJ1-3	many	TGTGCCAGTAGGCTTACAGGGGTCGGAGACACCATATATTTT	CASRLTGVGDTIYF
TRBD2	TRBV20-1	TRBJ2-7	few	TGCAGTGCACTGGGACTAGTACGGAACTCCGAGCAGTACTTC	CSALGLVRNSEQYF
TRBD2	TRBV28	TRBJ2-2	many	TGTGCCAGCAGTTTATATCCCCCGGGCAGCGGGAGTTTGAACACCGGGGAGCTGTTTTTT	CASSLYPPGSGSLNTGELFF
-	TRBV19	TRBJ2-7	many	TGTGCCAGTAGTATCGGGGTGGGGAACGAGCAGTACTTC	CASSIGVGNEQYF
TRBD1	TRBV19	TRBJ1-5	-	TGTGCCAGTAGTATAGAGAGACAGGGGTATAGCAATCAGCCCCAGCATTTT	CASSIERQGYSNQPQHF
-	TRBV19	TRBJ1-3	many	TGTGCCAGTAGTACAGTCTCCTCTGGAAACACCATATATTTT	CASSTVSSGNTIYF
-	TRBV12-3/TRBV12-4	TRBJ1-5	-	TGTGCCAGCAGTTTAACCAGAAGCAATCAGCCCCAGCATTTT	CASSLTRSNQPQHF
-	TRBV2	TRBJ1-5	many	TGTGCCAGCAGTGAAAGTCAGCCCCAGCATTTT	CASSESQPQHF
-	TRBV5-1	TRBJ1-5	-	TGCGCCAGCAGCTTGGTACAGGGTCAGCAGCCCCAGCCTTTT	CASSLVQGQQPQPF
-	TRBV7-2	TRBJ1-2	-	TGTGCCAGCACCTTGGGGGGAGGCTACACCTTC	CASTLGGGYTF
TRBD1	TRBV6-5	TRBJ2-5	-	TGTGCCAGCAGTTACTTCGGGACAGCTCAAGAGACCCAGTACTTC	CASSYFGTAQETQYF
-	TRBV6-1	TRBJ1-1	-	TGTGCCAGCAAATACAGTGGGAACACTGAAGCTTTCTTT	CASKYSGNTEAFF
TRBD1	TRBV9	TRBJ1-2	many	TGTGCCAGCAGCGTACAAGGGGGCAACTATGGCTACACCTTC	CASSVQGGNYGYTF
TRBD1	TRBV12-3/TRBV12-4	TRBJ2-5	-	TGTGCCAGCAGTCTCCACAGGGGCGGGCAAGAGACCCAGTACTTC	CASSLHRGGQETQYF
-	TRBV27	TRBJ2-7	many	TGTGCCAGCAGTTTCTCTCTAGATACTATGTACGAGCAGTACTTC	CASSFSLDTMYEQYF
-	TRBV5-1	TRBJ2-7	-	TGCGCCAGCAGCTTGGACCAGCGGGCCCTCTACGAGCAGTACTTC	CASSLDQRALYEQYF
-	TRBV11-2	TRBJ2-7	many	TGTGCCAGCAGCTTTGATCCCCTGCGGGCCGGGAGCCTCAGCTCCTACGAGCAGTACTTC	CASSFDPLRAGSLSSYEQYF
-	TRBV12-3/TRBV12-4	TRBJ1-6	many	TGTGCCAGCAGTTTTGAACAGGCGCCTTCACCCCTCCACTTT	CASSFEQAPSPLHF